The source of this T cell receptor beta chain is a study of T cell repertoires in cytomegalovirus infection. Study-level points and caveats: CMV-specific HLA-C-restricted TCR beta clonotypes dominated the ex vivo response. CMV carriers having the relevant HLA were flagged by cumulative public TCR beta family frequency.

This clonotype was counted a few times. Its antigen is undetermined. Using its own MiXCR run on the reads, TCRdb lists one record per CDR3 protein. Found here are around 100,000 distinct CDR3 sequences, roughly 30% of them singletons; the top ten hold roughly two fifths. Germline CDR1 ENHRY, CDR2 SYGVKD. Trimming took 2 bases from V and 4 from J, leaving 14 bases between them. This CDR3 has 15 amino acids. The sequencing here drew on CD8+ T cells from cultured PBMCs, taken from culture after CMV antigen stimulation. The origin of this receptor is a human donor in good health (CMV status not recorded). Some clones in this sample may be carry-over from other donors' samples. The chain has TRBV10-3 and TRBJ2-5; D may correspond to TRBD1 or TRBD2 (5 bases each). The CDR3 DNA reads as TGTGCCATCAGTGAGCCCTATACAGGACTAGAGACCCAGTACTTC. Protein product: CAISEPYTGLETQYF.